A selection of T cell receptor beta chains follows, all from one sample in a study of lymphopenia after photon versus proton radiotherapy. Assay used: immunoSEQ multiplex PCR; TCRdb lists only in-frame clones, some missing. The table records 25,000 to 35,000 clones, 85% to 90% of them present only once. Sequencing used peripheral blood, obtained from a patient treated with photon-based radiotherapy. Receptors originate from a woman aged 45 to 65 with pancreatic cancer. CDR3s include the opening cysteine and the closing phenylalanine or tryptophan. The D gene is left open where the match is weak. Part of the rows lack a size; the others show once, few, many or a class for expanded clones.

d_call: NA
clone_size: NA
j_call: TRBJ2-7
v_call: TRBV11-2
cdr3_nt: TGTGCCAGCAGCCCTTGGGGAAACTACGAGCAGTACTTC
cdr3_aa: CASSPWGNYEQYF

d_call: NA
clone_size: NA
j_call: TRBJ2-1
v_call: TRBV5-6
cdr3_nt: TGTGCCAGCAGCTTGGTGGATGAGAACAATGAGCAGTTCTTC
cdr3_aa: CASSLVDENNEQFF

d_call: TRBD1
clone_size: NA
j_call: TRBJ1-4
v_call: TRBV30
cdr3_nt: TGTGCCTGGAGCGAGACAGGGGGTAGTGAAAAACTGTTTTTT
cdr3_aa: CAWSETGGSEKLFF

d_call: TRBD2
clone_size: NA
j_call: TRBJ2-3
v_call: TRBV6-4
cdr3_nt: TGTGCCAGCCAGCGGGACGCTCTCGCAGATACGCAGTATTTT
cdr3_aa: CASQRDALADTQYF

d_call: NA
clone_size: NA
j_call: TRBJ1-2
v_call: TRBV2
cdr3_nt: TGTGCCAGCAGATCCACAGGCCCGAGGGGCTACACCTTC
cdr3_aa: CASRSTGPRGYTF

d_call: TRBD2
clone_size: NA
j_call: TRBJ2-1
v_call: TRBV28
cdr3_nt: TGTGCCAGCAGTTCCCCCCAGCAAGGGAGGGCCTTGAATGAGCAGTTCTTC
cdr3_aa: CASSSPQQGRALNEQFF

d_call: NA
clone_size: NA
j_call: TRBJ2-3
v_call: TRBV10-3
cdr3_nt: TGTGCCATCAGTGAGAACGGGGTCACAGATACGCAGTATTTT
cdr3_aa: CAISENGVTDTQYF

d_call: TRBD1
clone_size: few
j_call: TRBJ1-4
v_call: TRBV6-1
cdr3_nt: TGTGCCAGCAGTGAAGCAGCGGGACAGAATGAAAAACTGTTTTTT
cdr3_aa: CASSEAAGQNEKLFF

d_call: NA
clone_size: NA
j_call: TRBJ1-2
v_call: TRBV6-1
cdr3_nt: TGTGCCAGCAGTGAAGGGAGCGTGGGGGTAAACTATGGCTACACCTTC
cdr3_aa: CASSEGSVGVNYGYTF

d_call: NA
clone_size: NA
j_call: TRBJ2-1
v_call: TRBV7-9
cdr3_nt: TGTGCCAGCAGCTTAGCGACAGGGAGGAATGAGCAGTTCTTC
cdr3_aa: CASSLATGRNEQFF

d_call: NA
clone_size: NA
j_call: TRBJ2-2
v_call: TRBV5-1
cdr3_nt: TGCGCCAGCAGCTTGGGTCAGAACACCGGGGAGCTGTTTTTT
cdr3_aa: CASSLGQNTGELFF

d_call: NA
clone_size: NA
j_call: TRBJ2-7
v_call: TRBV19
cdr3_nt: TGTGCCAGTAGTTTTGCTCACAGGGCGTCCTACGAGCAGTACTTC
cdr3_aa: CASSFAHRASYEQYF

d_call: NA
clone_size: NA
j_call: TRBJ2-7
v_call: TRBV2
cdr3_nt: TGTGCCAGCAGTGAAGCGGCCCAGGGTTCCTACGAGCAGTACTTC
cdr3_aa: CASSEAAQGSYEQYF

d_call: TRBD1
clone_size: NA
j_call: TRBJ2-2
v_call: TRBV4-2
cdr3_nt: TGTGCCAGCAGCCAAGATCGTGGGACAGACAACACCGGGGAGCTGTTTTTT
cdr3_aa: CASSQDRGTDNTGELFF

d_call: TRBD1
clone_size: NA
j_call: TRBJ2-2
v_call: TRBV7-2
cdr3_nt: TGTGCCAGCAGGGGGGGACAGGGGTACACCGGGGAGCTGTTTTTT
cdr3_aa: CASRGGQGYTGELFF

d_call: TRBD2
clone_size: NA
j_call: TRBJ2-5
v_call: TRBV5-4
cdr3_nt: TGTGCCAGCAGCTTGGGGACTAGCGGGCAAGAGACCCAGTACTTC
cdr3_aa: CASSLGTSGQETQYF

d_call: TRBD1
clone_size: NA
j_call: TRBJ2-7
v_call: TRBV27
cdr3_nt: TGTGCCAGCGGCGGGACAGGATCCTACGAGCAGTACTTC
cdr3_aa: CASGGTGSYEQYF

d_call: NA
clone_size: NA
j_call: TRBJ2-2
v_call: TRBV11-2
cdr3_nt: TGTGCCAGCAGCTTACAGTCCGGGTCCGGGGAGCTGTTTTTT
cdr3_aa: CASSLQSGSGELFF

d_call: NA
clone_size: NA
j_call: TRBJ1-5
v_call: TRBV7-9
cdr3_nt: TGTGCCAGCAGCCCGGACGCTCGTGGCAATCAGCCCCAGCATTTT
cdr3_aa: CASSPDARGNQPQHF

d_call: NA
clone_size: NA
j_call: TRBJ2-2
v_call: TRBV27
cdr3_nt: TGTGCCAGCAGTTTATTGGGCATGAACGGTCCCACCGGGGAGCTGTTTTTT
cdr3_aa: CASSLLGMNGPTGELFF

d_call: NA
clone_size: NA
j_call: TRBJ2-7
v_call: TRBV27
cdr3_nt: TGTGCCAGCACGGACAGAACCTACGAGCAGTACTTC
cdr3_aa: CASTDRTYEQYF

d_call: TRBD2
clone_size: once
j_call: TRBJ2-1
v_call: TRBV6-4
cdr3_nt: TGTGCCAGCACTAGGACTAGCGGGAGTAAAGATGAGCAGTTCTTC
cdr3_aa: CASTRTSGSKDEQFF

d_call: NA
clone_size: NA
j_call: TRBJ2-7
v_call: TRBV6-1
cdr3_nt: TGTGCCAGCAGTGAGGATTACGACTTCAGGGGGCAGTACTTC
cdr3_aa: CASSEDYDFRGQYF

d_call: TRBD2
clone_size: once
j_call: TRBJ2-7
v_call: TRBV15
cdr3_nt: TGTGCCACCAGCAGGTTACCTTTGGACCGGGTAGCGGGCGTATCTTACGAGCAGTACTTC
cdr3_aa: CATSRLPLDRVAGVSYEQYF

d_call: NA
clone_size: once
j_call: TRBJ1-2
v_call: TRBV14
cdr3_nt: TGTGCCAGCACCTTCGTGGCAGGGGTTGGCTACACCTTC
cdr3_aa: CASTFVAGVGYTF

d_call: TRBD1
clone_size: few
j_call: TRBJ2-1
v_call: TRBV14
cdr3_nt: TGTGCCAGCAGCCGGGACAGCCACAATGAGCAGTTCTTC
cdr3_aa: CASSRDSHNEQFF

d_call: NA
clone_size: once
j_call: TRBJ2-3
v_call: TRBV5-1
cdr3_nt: TGCGCCAGCAGCTTGAGGGGCTTAGGCACAGATACGCAGTATTTT
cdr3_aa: CASSLRGLGTDTQYF

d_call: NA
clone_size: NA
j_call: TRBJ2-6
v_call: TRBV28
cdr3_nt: TGTGCCAGCAGTTTACATTCTGGGGCCAACGTCCTGACTTTC
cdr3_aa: CASSLHSGANVLTF

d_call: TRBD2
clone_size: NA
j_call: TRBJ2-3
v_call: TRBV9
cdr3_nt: TGTGCCAGCAGCCAAACTAGCGGCCACACAGATACGCAGTATTTT
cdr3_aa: CASSQTSGHTDTQYF

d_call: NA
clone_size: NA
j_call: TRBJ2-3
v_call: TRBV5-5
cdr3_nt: TGTGCCAGCAGCTTGGGCAGGACCACAGATACGCAGTATTTT
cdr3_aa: CASSLGRTTDTQYF

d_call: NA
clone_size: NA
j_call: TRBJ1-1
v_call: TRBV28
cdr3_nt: TGTGCCAGCAGTTTGGAGGGTAGCACTGAAGCTTTCTTT
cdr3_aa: CASSLEGSTEAFF

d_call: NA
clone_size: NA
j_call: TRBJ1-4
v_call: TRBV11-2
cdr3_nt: TGTGCCAGCAGCCGTCCCGGGAGCGCGGACAATGAAAAACTGTTTTTT
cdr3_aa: CASSRPGSADNEKLFF

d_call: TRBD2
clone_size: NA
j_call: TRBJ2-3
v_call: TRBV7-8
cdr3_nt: TGTGCCAGCAGCCCAAGGGTGGCGCGGGAGCTAGCAGATACGCAGTATTTT
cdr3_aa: CASSPRVARELADTQYF

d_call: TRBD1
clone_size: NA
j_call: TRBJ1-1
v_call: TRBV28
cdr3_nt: TGTGCCAGCAGTTTGGGGGACAGGGCCGTGAACACTGAAGCTTTCTTT
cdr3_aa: CASSLGDRAVNTEAFF

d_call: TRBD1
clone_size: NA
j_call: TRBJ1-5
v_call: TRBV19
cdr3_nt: TGTGCCAGTAGTGTAGCAGGGGGCGCGTTTCAGCCCCAGCATTTT
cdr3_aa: CASSVAGGAFQPQHF

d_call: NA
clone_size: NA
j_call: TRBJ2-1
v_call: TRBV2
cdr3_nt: TGTGCCAGCAGTGGCTCTCCGGGAAGCAACAATGAGCAGTTCTTC
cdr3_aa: CASSGSPGSNNEQFF

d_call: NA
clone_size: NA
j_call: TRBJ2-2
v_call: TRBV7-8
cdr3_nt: TGTGCCAGCAGCTTAGAATTCCGGAGGACCGGGGAGCTGTTTTTT
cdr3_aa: CASSLEFRRTGELFF

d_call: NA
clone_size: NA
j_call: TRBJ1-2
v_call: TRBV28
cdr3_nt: TGTGCCAGCAGTTTTACAGAGGCCTATGGCTACACCTTC
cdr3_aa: CASSFTEAYGYTF

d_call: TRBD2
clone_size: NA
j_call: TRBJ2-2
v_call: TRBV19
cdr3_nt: TGTGCCAGTAGTAGGGGACTAGCGGGTTCGCCGCGCACCGGGGAGCTGTTTTTT
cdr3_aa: CASSRGLAGSPRTGELFF

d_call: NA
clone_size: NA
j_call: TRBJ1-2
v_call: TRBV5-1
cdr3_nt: TGCGCCAGCAGCTTGGTTCAGGGTATAGGCTACACCTTC
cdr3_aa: CASSLVQGIGYTF

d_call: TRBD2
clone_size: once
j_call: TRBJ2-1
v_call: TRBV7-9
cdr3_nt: TGTGCCAGCAGCCGGACTAGCGGGAGCTCCTACAATGAGCAGTTCTTC
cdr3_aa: CASSRTSGSSYNEQFF

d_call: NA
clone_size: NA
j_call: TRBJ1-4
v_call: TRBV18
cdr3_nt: TGTGCCAGCTCACCGGAGACGGGAGGGGATAATGAAAAACTGTTTTTT
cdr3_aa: CASSPETGGDNEKLFF

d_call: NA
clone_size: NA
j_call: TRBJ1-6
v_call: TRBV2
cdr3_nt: TGTGCCAGCAGTGCCAGTAATTCACCCCTCCACTTT
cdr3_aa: CASSASNSPLHF

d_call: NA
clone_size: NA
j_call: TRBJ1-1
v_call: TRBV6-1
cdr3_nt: TGTGCCAGCAGTGAAGGAAGATGGGCTTTCTTT
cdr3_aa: CASSEGRWAFF

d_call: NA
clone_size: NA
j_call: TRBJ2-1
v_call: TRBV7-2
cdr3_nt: TGTGCCAGCAGCCCCCATGGCAGCTCCGACTCCTACAATGAGCAGTTCTTC
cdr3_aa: CASSPHGSSDSYNEQFF

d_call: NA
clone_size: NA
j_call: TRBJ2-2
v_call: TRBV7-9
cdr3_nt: TGTGCCATCGAGACCGAGAACACCGGGGAGCTGTTTTTT
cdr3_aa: CAIETENTGELFF

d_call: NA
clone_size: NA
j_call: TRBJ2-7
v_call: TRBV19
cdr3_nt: TGTGCCAGTAGTTCATCGCGGAGTCCCAGCTCCTACGAGCAGTACTTC
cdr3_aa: CASSSSRSPSSYEQYF

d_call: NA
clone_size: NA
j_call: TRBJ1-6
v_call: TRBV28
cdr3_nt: TGTGCCAGCACAGCAACTTACTATAATTCACCCCTCCACTTT
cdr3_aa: CASTATYYNSPLHF

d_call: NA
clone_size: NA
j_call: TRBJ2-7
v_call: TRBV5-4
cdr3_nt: TGTGCCAGCAGCTTGGGGTGGGAGGATTCCTACGAGCAGTACTTC
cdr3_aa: CASSLGWEDSYEQYF

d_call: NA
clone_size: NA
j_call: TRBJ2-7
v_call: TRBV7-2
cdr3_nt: TGTGCCAGCAGCTTAGGAGGGGCAGGGGACTACGAGCAGTACTTC
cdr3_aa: CASSLGGAGDYEQYF

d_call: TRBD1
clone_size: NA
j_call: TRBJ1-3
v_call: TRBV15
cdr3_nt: TGTGCCACCAGCAGACCAGTTGGGACAGGTGGAAACACCATATATTTT
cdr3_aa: CATSRPVGTGGNTIYF

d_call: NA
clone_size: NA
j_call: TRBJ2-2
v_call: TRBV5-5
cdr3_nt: TGTGCCAGCAGCTTGCCAGGGGAGCTGTTTTTT
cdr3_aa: CASSLPGELFF

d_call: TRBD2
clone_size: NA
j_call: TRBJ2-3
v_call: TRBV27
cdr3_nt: TGTGCCAGCAGACGTATTAGCGGGACTGCAGATACGCAGTATTTT
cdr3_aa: CASRRISGTADTQYF

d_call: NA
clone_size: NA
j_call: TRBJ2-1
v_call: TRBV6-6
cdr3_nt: TGTGCCAGCAATCTAGATAAAAGCTCCTACAATGAGCAGTTCTTC
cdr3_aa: CASNLDKSSYNEQFF

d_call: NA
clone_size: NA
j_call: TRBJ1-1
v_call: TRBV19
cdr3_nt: TGTGCCAGTACCTTTCAGGGTTCGCTGAACACTGAAGCTTTCTTT
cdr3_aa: CASTFQGSLNTEAFF

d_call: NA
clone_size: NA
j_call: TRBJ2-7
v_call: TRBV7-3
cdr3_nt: TGTGCCAGCGGGGGTCTAGAGAGAGGGCTTTACGAGCAGTACTTC
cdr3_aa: CASGGLERGLYEQYF